Listed here is a single TCR beta chain. The target antigen is unknown. These data are taken from a study of regulatory T cells in long-lasting Graves disease. Broader study findings: Persistent Graves' patients had lower TCR diversity than newly diagnosed ones. Segments TRBV28, TRBJ1-2 and TRBJ2-5 showed preferential usage in persistent disease.

Relying on iRepertoire HTBI primers and Arm-PCR of CDR3 regions, the team built TCR beta libraries. Under the authors' procedure: Identified across the samples were some 62 TRBV segments and over 11 TRBJ segments. TCRdb fed the multiplex PCR reads into MiXCR, producing one record per CDR3 protein. The authors' filters were not applied to this entry. The data contain some 420,000 distinct CDR3 sequences, 20% to 25% of them seen just once; the ten biggest clones take up 13%. Time point reported: persistent/refractory GD, antithyroid drugs over 5 years with positive TRAb. The TCR library was made from RNA extracted from PBMCs. CDR1 is DFQATT, CDR2 SNEGSKA, per germline (reference sequence). V was pared by 6 bases and J by 2 bases, with 13 bases between. This CDR3 has 13 amino acids.

The sequenced sample was peripheral blood mononuclear cells (PBMCs), obtained when the disease was refractory, from a patient treated with antithyroid drugs. The TCR comes from a female donor with Graves disease. This sequence joins TRBV20-1 and TRBJ2-5; tentative D call: TRBD2 (5 bases). The CDR3 spells CSARRTAQETQYF. The DNA of the CDR3 is TGCAGTGCCCGGAGGACGGCTCAAGAGACCCAGTACTTC.